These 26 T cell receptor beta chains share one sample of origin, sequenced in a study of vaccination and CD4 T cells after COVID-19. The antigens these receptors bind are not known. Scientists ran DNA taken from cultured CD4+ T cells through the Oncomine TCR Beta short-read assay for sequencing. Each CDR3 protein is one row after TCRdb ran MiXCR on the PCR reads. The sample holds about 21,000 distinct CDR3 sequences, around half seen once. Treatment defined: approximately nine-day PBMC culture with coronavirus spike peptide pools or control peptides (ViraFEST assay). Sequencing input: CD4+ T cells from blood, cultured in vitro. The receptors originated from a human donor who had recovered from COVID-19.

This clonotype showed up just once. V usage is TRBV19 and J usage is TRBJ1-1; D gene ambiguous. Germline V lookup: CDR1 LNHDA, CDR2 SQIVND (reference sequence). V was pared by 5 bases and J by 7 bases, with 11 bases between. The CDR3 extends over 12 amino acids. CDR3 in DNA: TGTGCCAGTAGTGCCTACAAATTTGAAGCTTTCTTT. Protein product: CASSAYKFEAFF.

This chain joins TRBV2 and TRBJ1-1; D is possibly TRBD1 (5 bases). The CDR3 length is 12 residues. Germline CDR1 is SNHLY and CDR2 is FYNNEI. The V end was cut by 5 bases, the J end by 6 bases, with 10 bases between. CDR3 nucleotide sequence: TGTGCCAGCAGTCAGGACAAAGCTGAAGCTTTCTTT. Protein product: CASSQDKAEAFF.

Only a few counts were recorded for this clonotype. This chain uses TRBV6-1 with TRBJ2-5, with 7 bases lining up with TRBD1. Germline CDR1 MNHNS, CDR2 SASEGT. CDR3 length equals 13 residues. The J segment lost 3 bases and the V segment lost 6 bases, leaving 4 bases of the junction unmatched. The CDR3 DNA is TGTGCCAGCAGCATAACAGGGGAAGAGACCCAGTACTTC. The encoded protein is CASSITGEETQYF.

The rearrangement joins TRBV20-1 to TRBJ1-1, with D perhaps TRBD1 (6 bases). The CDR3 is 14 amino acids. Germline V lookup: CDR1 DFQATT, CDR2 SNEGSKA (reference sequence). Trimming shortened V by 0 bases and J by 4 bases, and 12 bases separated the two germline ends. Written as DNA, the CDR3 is TGCAGTGCTAGAGATGGGACACACATCACTGAAGCTTTCTTT. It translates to CSARDGTHITEAFF.

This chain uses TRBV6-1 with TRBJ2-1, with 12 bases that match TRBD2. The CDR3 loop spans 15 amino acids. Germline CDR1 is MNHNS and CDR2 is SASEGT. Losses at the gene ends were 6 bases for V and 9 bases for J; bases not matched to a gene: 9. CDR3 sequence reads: CASRPGLAGWGEQFF. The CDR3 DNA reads TGTGCCAGCAGACCCGGACTAGCGGGATGGGGTGAGCAGTTCTTC.

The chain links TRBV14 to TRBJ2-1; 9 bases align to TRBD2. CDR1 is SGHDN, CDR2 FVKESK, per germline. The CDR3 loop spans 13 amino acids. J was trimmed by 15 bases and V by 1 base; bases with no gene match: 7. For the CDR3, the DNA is TGTGCCAGCAGCCAAGGGAGGAGCGGGAGGAGGTTCTTC. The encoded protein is CASSQGRSGRRFF.

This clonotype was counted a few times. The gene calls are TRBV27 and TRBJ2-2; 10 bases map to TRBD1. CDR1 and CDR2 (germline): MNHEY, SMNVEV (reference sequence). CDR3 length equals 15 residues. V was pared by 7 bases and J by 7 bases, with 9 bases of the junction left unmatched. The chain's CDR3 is CASKQTGGGIGELFF. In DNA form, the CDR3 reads TGTGCCAGCAAGCAGACAGGGGGCGGAATCGGGGAGCTGTTTTTT.

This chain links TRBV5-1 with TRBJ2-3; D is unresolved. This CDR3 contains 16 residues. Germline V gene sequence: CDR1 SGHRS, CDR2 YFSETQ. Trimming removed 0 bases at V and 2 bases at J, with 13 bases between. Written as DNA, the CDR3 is TGCGCCAGCAGCTTGGGTGGCAGCCGTCCCACAGATACGCAGTATTTT. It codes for CASSLGGSRPTDTQYF.

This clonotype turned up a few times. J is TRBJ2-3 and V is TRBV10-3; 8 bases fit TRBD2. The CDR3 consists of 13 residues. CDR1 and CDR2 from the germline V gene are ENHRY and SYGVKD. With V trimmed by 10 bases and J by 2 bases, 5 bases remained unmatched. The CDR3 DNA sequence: TGTGCCAGTAGAGCGGGGGCCACAGATACGCAGTATTTT. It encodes CASRAGATDTQYF.

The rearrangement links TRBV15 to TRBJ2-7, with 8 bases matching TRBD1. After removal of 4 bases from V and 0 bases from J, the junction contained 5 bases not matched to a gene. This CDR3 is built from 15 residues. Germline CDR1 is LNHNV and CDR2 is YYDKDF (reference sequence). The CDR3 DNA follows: TGTGCCACCAGCAAGGGACAGGTAAACTCCTACGAGCAGTACTTC. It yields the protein CATSKGQVNSYEQYF.

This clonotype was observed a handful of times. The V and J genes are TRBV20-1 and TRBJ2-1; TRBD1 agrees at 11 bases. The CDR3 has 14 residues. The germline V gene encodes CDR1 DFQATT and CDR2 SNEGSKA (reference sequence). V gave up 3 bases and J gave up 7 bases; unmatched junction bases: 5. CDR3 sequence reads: CSASSGQGENEQFF. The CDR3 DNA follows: TGCAGTGCTAGCTCGGGACAGGGGGAGAATGAGCAGTTCTTC.

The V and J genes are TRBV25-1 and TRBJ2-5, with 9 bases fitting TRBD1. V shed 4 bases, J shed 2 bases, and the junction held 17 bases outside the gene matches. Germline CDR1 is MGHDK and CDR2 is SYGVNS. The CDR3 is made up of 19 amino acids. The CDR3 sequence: CASSGDRANVRGPQETQYF. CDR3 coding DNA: TGTGCCAGCAGTGGGGACAGGGCCAACGTTCGGGGACCTCAAGAGACCCAGTACTTC.

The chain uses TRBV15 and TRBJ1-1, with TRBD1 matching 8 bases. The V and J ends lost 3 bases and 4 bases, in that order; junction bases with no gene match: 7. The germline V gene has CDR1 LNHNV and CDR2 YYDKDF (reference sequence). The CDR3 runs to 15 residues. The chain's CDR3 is CATSSSTGGGTEAFF. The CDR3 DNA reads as TGTGCCACCAGCAGTTCAACAGGGGGAGGCACTGAAGCTTTCTTT.

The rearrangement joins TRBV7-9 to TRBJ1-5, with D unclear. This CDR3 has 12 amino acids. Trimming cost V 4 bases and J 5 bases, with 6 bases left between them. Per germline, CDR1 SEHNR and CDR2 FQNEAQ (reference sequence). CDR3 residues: CASSYPDQPQHF. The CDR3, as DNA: TGTGCCAGCAGCTATCCCGATCAGCCCCAGCATTTT.

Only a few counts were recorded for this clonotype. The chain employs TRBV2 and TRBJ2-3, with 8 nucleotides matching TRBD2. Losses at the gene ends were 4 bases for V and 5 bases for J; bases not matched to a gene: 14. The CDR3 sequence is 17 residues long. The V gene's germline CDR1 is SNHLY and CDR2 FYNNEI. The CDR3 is CASSAGLYSGEEDTQYF. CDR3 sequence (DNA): TGTGCCAGCAGTGCCGGGCTCTATAGCGGGGAGGAAGATACGCAGTATTTT. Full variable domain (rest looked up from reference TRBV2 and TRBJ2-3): EPEVTQTPSHQVTQMGQEVILRCVPISNHLYFYWYRQILGQKVEFLVSFYNNEISEKSEIFDDQFSVERPDGSNFTLKIRSTKLEDSAMYFCASSAGLYSGEEDTQYFGPGTRLTVL.

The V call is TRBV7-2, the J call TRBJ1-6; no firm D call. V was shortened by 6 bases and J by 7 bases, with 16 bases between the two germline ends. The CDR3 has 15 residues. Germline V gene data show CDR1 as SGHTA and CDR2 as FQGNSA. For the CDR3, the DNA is TGTGCCAGCAGACCTTCGGGCACCGACAATTCACCCCTCCACTTT. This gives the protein CASRPSGTDNSPLHF.

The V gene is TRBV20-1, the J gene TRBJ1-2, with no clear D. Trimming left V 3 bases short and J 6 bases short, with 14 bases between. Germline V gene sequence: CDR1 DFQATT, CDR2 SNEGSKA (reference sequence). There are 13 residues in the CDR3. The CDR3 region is CSARLVVGNGYTF. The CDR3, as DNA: TGCAGTGCTAGGTTGGTTGTAGGGAATGGCTACACCTTC.

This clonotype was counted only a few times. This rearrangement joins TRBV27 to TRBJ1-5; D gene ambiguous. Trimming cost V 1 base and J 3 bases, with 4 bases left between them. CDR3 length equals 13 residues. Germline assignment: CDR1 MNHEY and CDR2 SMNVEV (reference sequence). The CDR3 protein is CASSLWINQPQHF. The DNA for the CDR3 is TGTGCCAGCAGTTTATGGATCAATCAGCCCCAGCATTTT.

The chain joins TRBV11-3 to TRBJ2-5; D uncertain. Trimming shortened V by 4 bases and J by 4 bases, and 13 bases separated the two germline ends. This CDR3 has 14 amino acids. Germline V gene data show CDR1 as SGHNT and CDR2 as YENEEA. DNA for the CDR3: TGTGCCAGCAGCTATAGCCCGGTTGGAGAGACCCAGTACTTC. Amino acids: CASSYSPVGETQYF.

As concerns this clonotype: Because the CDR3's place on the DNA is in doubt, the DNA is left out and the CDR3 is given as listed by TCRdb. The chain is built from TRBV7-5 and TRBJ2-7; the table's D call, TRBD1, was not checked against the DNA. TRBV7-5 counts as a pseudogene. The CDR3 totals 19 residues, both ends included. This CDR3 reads CISVSEALPGRPGIYEQYF.

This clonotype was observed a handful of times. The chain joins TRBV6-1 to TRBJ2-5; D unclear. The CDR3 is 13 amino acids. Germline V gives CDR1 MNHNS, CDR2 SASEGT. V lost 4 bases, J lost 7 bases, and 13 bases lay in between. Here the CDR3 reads CASSALYRGTQYF. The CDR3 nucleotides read TGTGCCAGCAGTGCCCTCTATCGAGGGACCCAGTACTTC.

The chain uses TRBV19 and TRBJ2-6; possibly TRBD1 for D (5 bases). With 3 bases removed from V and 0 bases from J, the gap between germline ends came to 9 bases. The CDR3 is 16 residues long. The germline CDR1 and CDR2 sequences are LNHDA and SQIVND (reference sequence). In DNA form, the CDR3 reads TGTGCCAGTAGTATCCTCCAGGGCTCTGGGGCCAACGTCCTGACTTTC. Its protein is CASSILQGSGANVLTF.

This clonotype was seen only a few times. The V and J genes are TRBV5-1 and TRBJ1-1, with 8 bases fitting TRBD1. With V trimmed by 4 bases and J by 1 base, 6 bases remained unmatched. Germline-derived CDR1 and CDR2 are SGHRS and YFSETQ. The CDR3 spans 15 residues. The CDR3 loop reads CASSGSGTGNTEAFF. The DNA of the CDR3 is TGCGCCAGCAGCGGCTCCGGGACAGGGAACACTGAAGCTTTCTTT.

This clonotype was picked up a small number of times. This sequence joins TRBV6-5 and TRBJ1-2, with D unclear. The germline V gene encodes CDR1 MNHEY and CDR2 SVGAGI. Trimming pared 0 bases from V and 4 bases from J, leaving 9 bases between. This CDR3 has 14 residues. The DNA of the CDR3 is TGTGCCAGCAGTTACTCGAACAGATTCTATGGCTACACCTTC. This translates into CASSYSNRFYGYTF.

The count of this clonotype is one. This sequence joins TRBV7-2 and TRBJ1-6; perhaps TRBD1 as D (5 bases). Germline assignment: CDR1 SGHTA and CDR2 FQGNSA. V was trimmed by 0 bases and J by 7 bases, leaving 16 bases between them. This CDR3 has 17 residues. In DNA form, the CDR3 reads TGTGCCAGCAGCTTAGCGCTTGGAGGGGCAGGGAATTCACCCCTCCACTTT. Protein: CASSLALGGAGNSPLHF.

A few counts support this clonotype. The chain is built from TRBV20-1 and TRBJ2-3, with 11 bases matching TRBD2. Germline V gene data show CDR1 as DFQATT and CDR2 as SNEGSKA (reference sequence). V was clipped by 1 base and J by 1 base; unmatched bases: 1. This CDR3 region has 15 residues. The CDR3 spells CSARVLAGGTDTQYF. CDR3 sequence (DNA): TGCAGTGCTAGAGTACTAGCGGGAGGCACAGATACGCAGTATTTT.